This TCR beta chain was retrieved from a study of blood T cell repertoires in COVID-19. V gave up 3 bases and J gave up 7 bases, with 12 bases separating them. The CDR3 runs 14 residues. In germline, CDR1 is MNHEY, CDR2 SMNVEV (reference sequence). Produced via immunoSEQ multiplex PCR; TCRdb's table is partial and in-frame only. The table shows approximately 350,000 clones, with more than 80% occurring only once. Clinical histories supplied by participants themselves formed the basis of cohort assignment. This clonotype originated in a man aged 18 to 35 who had recovered from COVID-19. J is TRBJ1-4 and V is TRBV27, with D perhaps matching TRBD1 (5 bases). The sample was PBMCs or T cells enriched from blood (not recorded which). CDR3 in amino acids: CASSFRAWSEKLFF. The DNA of the CDR3 is TGTGCCAGCAGTTTCAGGGCCTGGAGTGAAAAACTGTTTTTT. Filled out from reference TRBV27 and TRBJ1-4, the complete variable domain reads EAQVTQNPRYLITVTGKKLTVTCSQNMNHEYMSWYRQDPGLGLRQIYYSMNVEVTDKGDVPEGYKVSRKEKRNFPLILESPSPNQTSLYFCASSFRAWSEKLFFGSGTQLSVL.